This T cell receptor beta chain was retrieved from a study of blood T cell repertoires in COVID-19. Overall study: COVID-19 samples from acute and convalescent phases originated in the United States, Italy and Spain.

Original processing notes: Estimates of nucleated cell counts were drawn from the amplification of reference gene primers. The repertoire was sequenced with immunoSEQ multiplex PCR; TCRdb's copy has only in-frame clones and lacks some. V and J calls and clone size are those listed in that table; D and trimming were worked out from the DNA. The top ten clones hold about 9.4% of a sample with over 70,000 clones, roughly four fifths of them seen once. V was pared by 3 bases and J by 2 bases, with 11 bases between. This CDR3 spans 15 amino acids. Germline CDR1 is SNHLY and CDR2 is FYNNEI. The sample consisted of peripheral blood. This receptor was taken from a man in his fifties or sixties with acute or convalescent COVID-19. The chain has TRBV2 and TRBJ1-5; D uncertain. In DNA, the CDR3 is TGTGCCAGCAGTGAGGGCCCAAAGGGCAATCAGCCCCAGCATTTT. Protein sequence: CASSEGPKGNQPQHF.